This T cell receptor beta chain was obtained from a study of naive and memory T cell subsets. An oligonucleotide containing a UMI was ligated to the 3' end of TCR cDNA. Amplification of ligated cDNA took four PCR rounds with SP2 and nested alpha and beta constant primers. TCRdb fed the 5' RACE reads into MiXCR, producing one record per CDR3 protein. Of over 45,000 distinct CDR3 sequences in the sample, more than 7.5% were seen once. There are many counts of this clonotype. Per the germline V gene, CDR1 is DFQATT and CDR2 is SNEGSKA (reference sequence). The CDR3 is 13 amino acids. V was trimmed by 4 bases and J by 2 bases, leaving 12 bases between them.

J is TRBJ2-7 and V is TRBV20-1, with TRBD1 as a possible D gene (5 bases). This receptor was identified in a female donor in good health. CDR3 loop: CSATPGITYEQYF. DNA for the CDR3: TGCAGTGCTACCCCAGGGATAACCTACGAGCAGTACTTC.